This section outlines one T cell receptor (beta chain) sequence together with its context. Its specificity is unknown. Samples of blood were obtained at baseline, on cycle 4 day 1, and on cycle 7 day 1. This sample was taken from a study of OX40 agonist ivuxolimab in advanced cancers. Whole-study results and caveats: Average numbers of expanded clones were greater in CD8+ T cells than in CD4+. At doses 0.1 to 3.0 mg/kg, CD4+ and CD8+ clones expanded.

The V gene lost 1 base and the J gene lost 8 bases, with 8 bases spanning the gap. The CDR3 runs to 12 residues. Per germline, CDR1 MNHEY and CDR2 SMNVEV (reference sequence). The repertoire was sequenced with immunoSEQ multiplex PCR; TCRdb's copy has only in-frame clones and lacks some. Of over 14,000 clones detected, just under 75% appear once; the ten largest clones hold around 33%. The source of this sequence is an adult with an advanced solid tumor such as melanoma, head and neck, liver or kidney cancer. The chain carries TRBV27 and TRBJ1-1; D perhaps matches TRBD1 (5 bases). The sample here was CD4+ or CD8+ T cells sorted from blood, taken in a trial of the OX40 agonist ivuxolimab. The CDR3 here is CASSLWGREAFF. The CDR3 DNA is TGTGCCAGCAGTTTATGGGGCAGGGAAGCTTTCTTT.